This record concerns one T cell receptor beta chain sequence. Its antigen is currently unknown. The data are from a study of glioma-infiltrating T cells after dendritic cell vaccination. The wider study: Dendritic cells derived from monocytes and pulsed with autologous tumor lysate formed the vaccine.

Clones were read by immunoSEQ multiplex PCR, and TCRdb kept only the in-frame ones, dropping some. The repertoire consists of about 82,000 clones, with around 90% occurring once and the leading ten covering roughly 3.2%. With 1 base clipped from V and 7 bases from J, the junction kept 2 bases outside the gene matches. The CDR3 runs 14 residues. Looked up from germline, CDR1 is SGHTA and CDR2 is FQGNSA. General observations from the study: Complete blood and tumor specimen sets were limited to few patients.

This chain joins TRBV7-2 and TRBJ1-1; 11 positions match TRBD1. This sequence originates from a human donor with glioblastoma. The starting material was blood, obtained before dendritic cell vaccination. CDR3 coding DNA: TGTGCCAGCAGCTTAGTGGGACAGGGGGGTGAAGCTTTCTTT. Protein product: CASSLVGQGGEAFF.